The clone carrying this T cell receptor (beta chain) was found a few times. Its target is unknown. The source of the sample is a study of beta chain features in type 1 diabetes. On the study more broadly: Investigators examined some 100,000,000 sorted cells across all samples.

The study, taken as a whole, reports: Within each of all four CD4+ subsets, Type 1 diabetes patients had TCRB CDR3s that were moderately but significantly shorter. cDNA-based sequencing might over-represent cells highly expressing TCR.

The entirety of the isolated RNA underwent reverse transcription, so expressed TCRB transcripts were sequenced. Around 3.9 million reads on average were seen across naive, central memory and regulatory T cell samples. Method: immunoSEQ multiplex PCR; TCRdb's copy keeps in-frame clones and lacks some. The table has some 150,000 clones, approximately 13% seen once. Approximately 0.11 L of blood, on average, came from one heparinised draw per donor. The CDR3 consists of 15 residues. V lost 4 bases, J lost 5 bases, and 20 bases lay in between. Germline loops: CDR1 GTSNPN, CDR2 SVGIG (reference sequence). The chain links TRBV30 to TRBJ1-1; D unresolved. Sequencing was performed on central memory CD4+ T cells from blood. This TCR came from a man between 18 and 29 years old with type 1 diabetes. The CDR3 nucleotides are TGTGCCTGGAATTCTCCACAGTGGGGAGGGACTGAAGCTTTCTTT. Its protein is CAWNSPQWGGTEAFF.